Listed below are T cell receptor beta chains from one sample, sequenced in a study of OX40 agonist ivuxolimab in advanced cancers. Data came from immunoSEQ multiplex PCR; TCRdb stores just in-frame clones and leaves some out. This sample yields about 58,000 clones, of which around nine tenths are seen a single time; about 0.77% belongs to the top ten. The source was CD4+ or CD8+ T cells sorted from blood, collected in a trial of the OX40 agonist ivuxolimab. The receptors were gathered from an adult with an advanced solid tumor such as melanoma, head and neck, liver or kidney cancer. Both conserved end residues are part of each CDR3. Fields, in order: clone size, J gene, D gene, V gene, CDR3 protein, CDR3 DNA. The D gene is left open where the match is weak. Some rows mark clone size as missing; the rest say once, few, many or name a class of expanded clone.

. | TRBJ2-7 | TRBD1 | TRBV29-1 | CSVTVTGGLEQYF | TGCAGCGTGACCGTAACAGGGGGCCTCGAGCAGTACTTC
few | TRBJ1-1 | . | TRBV6-1 | CATKVQEVNTEAFF | TGTGCCACCAAGGTTCAGGAGGTGAACACTGAAGCTTTCTTT
. | TRBJ2-3 | . | TRBV5-1 | CASSLPSSTDTQYF | TGCGCCAGCAGCTTACCATCTAGTACAGATACGCAGTATTTT
. | TRBJ1-3 | . | TRBV18 | CASSPQSSGNTIYF | TGTGCCAGCTCACCGCAGAGCTCTGGAAACACCATATATTTT
. | TRBJ2-1 | TRBD2 | TRBV9 | CASSVYGGGRPIDEQFF | TGTGCCAGCAGCGTATACGGCGGGGGGCGGCCAATCGATGAGCAGTTCTTC
. | TRBJ1-1 | TRBD1 | TRBV6-1 | CASRNRGRGNTEAFF | TGTGCCAGCAGAAACAGGGGGCGGGGGAACACTGAAGCTTTCTTT
. | TRBJ1-2 | . | TRBV6-5 | CASSARRVDGYTF | TGTGCCAGCAGTGCCAGGCGGGTTGATGGCTACACCTTC
. | TRBJ2-2 | TRBD2 | TRBV27 | CASSLEGAGGQSGELFF | TGTGCCAGCAGTCTAGAAGGAGCGGGGGGGCAATCCGGGGAGCTGTTTTTT
. | TRBJ1-1 | . | TRBV5-4 | CASGFRTVNTEAFF | TGTGCCAGCGGGTTCAGGACGGTGAACACTGAAGCTTTCTTT
. | TRBJ2-5 | . | TRBV11-2 | CASSLGFLQETQYF | TGTGCCAGCAGCTTAGGTTTCCTGCAAGAGACCCAGTACTTC
once | TRBJ1-1 | TRBD1 | TRBV11-2 | CASSMTGSLNTEAFF | TGTGCCAGCAGCATGACAGGGAGCTTGAACACTGAAGCTTTCTTT
few | TRBJ1-6 | . | TRBV9 | CASSVDPRGSHNSPLHF | TGTGCCAGCAGCGTAGACCCCAGGGGATCCCATAATTCACCCCTCCACTTT
. | TRBJ2-5 | TRBD1 | TRBV7-6 | CASSTWTGGETQYF | TGTGCCAGCAGCACTTGGACAGGGGGAGAGACCCAGTACTTC
few | TRBJ2-3 | . | TRBV5-1 | CASSLTTASTDTQYF | TGCGCCAGCAGCTTGACGACAGCTAGCACAGATACGCAGTATTTT
once | TRBJ1-3 | . | TRBV5-1 | CASSLGDIGNTIYF | TGCGCCAGCAGCTTGGGGGACATCGGAAACACCATATATTTT
. | TRBJ2-2 | . | TRBV11-2 | CASSHVTQLVTGELFF | TGTGCCAGCAGCCACGTCACCCAACTAGTTACCGGGGAGCTGTTTTTT
. | TRBJ2-3 | . | TRBV19 | CASSIDVGGGSTDTQYF | TGTGCCAGTAGTATAGACGTCGGTGGAGGGAGCACAGATACGCAGTATTTT
. | TRBJ2-7 | . | TRBV5-8 | CASSLRGLYEQYF | TGTGCCAGCAGCTTAAGAGGCCTCTACGAGCAGTACTTC
. | TRBJ2-1 | . | TRBV19 | CASRDLRPPWEQFF | TGTGCCAGTAGGGACTTACGGCCGCCTTGGGAGCAGTTCTTC
. | TRBJ1-1 | TRBD1 | TRBV19 | CASRFVVSPPGQKINTEAFF | TGTGCCAGTAGGTTCGTCGTCTCTCCCCCGGGACAGAAAATAAACACTGAAGCTTTCTTT
once | TRBJ2-1 | . | TRBV7-2 | CASSPLGEYNEQFF | TGTGCCAGCAGCCCCCTGGGTGAATACAATGAGCAGTTCTTC
. | TRBJ2-6 | . | TRBV18 | CASSPRSGANVLTF | TGTGCCAGCTCACCACGCTCTGGGGCCAACGTCCTGACTTTC
once | TRBJ1-2 | TRBD1 | TRBV7-6 | CASSPDRDRGGYTF | TGTGCCAGCAGCCCTGACAGGGACCGCGGTGGCTACACCTTC
. | TRBJ2-7 | . | TRBV6-4 | CASRASEYF | TGTGCCAGCCGGGCCTCTGAGTACTTC
. | TRBJ2-7 | . | TRBV6-6 | CASSVENYEQYF | TGTGCCAGCAGTGTGGAGAACTACGAGCAGTACTTC
. | TRBJ1-1 | . | TRBV6-5 | CASARVRDTEAFF | TGTGCCAGCGCAAGGGTGAGAGACACTGAAGCTTTCTTT
. | TRBJ2-2 | . | TRBV18 | CASSPPTRTGELFF | TGTGCCAGCTCACCACCAACACGGACCGGGGAGCTGTTTTTT
. | TRBJ2-1 | . | TRBV28 | CASSFSVNEQFF | TGTGCCAGCAGTTTCTCTGTAAATGAGCAGTTCTTC
. | TRBJ2-3 | . | TRBV29-1 | CSVSDISTDTQYF | TGCAGCGTTTCGGACATTAGCACAGATACGCAGTATTTT
. | TRBJ1-4 | TRBD1 | TRBV6-5 | CASSYSWGQRWEKLFF | TGTGCCAGCAGTTACTCTTGGGGACAGCGCTGGGAAAAACTGTTTTTT
. | TRBJ1-4 | . | TRBV6-5 | CASSFDIDEKLFF | TGTGCCAGCAGTTTTGATATTGATGAAAAACTGTTTTTT
. | TRBJ2-3 | TRBD1 | TRBV2 | CASRRDRNTDTQYF | TGTGCCAGCAGAAGGGACAGGAACACAGATACGCAGTATTTT
. | TRBJ2-3 | TRBD2 | TRBV19 | CASSTTGTSLDTQYF | TGTGCCAGTAGTACGACCGGGACTAGCCTGGATACGCAGTATTTT
few | TRBJ2-1 | TRBD1 | TRBV6-1 | CASSDLGRGEQFF | TGTGCCAGCAGCGACCTCGGCAGGGGGGAGCAGTTCTTC
. | TRBJ1-1 | . | TRBV11-3 | CASSLGLGTEAFF | TGTGCCAGCAGCTTAGGACTGGGGACTGAAGCTTTCTTT
. | TRBJ1-3 | TRBD1 | TRBV28 | CASSSPGTGVSGNTIYF | TGTGCCAGCAGTTCTCCCGGGACAGGAGTCTCTGGAAACACCATATATTTT
. | TRBJ1-2 | . | TRBV5-5 | CASSLYGGNGGYTF | TGTGCCAGCAGCTTATACGGGGGGAACGGTGGCTACACCTTC
. | TRBJ2-5 | . | TRBV25-1 | CASSDYGGGGETQYF | TGTGCCAGCAGTGATTACGGGGGAGGAGGGGAGACCCAGTACTTC
once | TRBJ2-7 | . | TRBV6-5 | CASGSSYEQYF | TGTGCCAGCGGGAGCTCCTACGAGCAGTACTTC
. | TRBJ2-2 | . | TRBV18 | CASSPRRAGELFF | TGTGCCAGCTCACCACGACGGGCCGGGGAGCTGTTTTTT